This TCR beta chain emerged from a study of control samples from healthy donors and cancer patients (TCRdb year 2020). Looking up the germline V gene yields CDR1 KGHSH and CDR2 LQKENI. After removal of 5 bases from V and 4 bases from J, the junction retains 23 bases not matched to a gene. The cysteine opens and the phenylalanine closes a CDR3 of 19 amino acids. Just CDR3 DNA is preserved here, 57 bases in frame from base 1. Libraries were constructed by the immunoSEQ multiplex PCR assay. TCRdb holds this immuneACCESS table with in-frame rearrangements only. Some clones are missing; in checked studies, unresolved V genes explain under half, and the rest has no known cause. The sample table shows under 95,000 clones, and more than 85% are seen once. Around 1% of the sample is held by the ten biggest clonotypes. As to this clone: Its binding antigen is unknown. Qualities for individual bases were not recorded, and no much larger clone is one base off.

The sequence was obtained from a woman aged 25-40 years in good health. The chain links TRBV18 with TRBJ2-7; the junction holds 7 bases that match TRBD1. The sequenced material came from blood. In nucleotide form, the sequence is TGTGCCAGCTCAACACTCCAGGGGGACCGGCCTAGGGCCTGGTACGAGCAGTACTTC. Its amino acids are CASSTLQGDRPRAWYEQYF. This CDR3, with the reference TRBV18 and TRBJ2-7 proteins standing in past its ends, gives the full variable domain NAGVMQNPRHLVRRRGQEARLRCSPMKGHSHVYWYRQLPEEGLKFMVYLQKENIIDESGMPKERFSAEFPKEGPSILRIQQVVRGDSAAYFCASSTLQGDRPRAWYEQYFGPGTRLTVT.